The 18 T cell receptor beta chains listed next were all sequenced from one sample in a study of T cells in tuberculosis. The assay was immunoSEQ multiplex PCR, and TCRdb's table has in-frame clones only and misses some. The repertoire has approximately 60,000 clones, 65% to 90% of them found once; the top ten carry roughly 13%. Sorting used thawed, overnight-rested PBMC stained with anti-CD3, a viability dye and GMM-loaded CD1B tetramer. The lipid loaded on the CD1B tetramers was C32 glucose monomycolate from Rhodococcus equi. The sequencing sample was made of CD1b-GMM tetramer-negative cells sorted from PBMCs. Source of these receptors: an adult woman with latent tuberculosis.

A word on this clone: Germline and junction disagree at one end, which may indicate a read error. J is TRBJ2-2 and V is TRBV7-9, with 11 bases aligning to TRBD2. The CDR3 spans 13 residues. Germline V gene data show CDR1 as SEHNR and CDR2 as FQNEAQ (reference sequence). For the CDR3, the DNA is TGTGCCAGCAGCCTAGCGGGAGGCGGGGAGCTGTTTTTT. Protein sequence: CASSLAGGGELFF.

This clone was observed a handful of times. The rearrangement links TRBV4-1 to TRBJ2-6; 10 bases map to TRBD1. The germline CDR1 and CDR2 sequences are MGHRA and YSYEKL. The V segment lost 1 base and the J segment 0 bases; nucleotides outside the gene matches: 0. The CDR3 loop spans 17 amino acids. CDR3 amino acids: CASSQGTGGSGANVLTF. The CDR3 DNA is TGCGCCAGCAGCCAAGGGACAGGGGGCTCTGGGGCCAACGTCCTGACTTTC.

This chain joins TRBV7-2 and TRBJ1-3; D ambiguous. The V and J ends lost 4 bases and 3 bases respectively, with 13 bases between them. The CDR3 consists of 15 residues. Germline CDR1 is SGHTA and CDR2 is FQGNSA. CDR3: CASSYGIGSGNTIYF. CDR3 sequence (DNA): TGTGCCAGCAGCTATGGGATTGGGAGTGGAAACACCATATATTTT. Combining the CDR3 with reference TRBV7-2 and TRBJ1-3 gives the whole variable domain GAGVSQSPSNKVTEKGKDVELRCDPISGHTALYWYRQSLGQGLEFLIYFQGNSAPDKSGLPSDRFSAERTGGSVSTLTIQRTQQEDSAVYLCASSYGIGSGNTIYFGEGSWLTVV.

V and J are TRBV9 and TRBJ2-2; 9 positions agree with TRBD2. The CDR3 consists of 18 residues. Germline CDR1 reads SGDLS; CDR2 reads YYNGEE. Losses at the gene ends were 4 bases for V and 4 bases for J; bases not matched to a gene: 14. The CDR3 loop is CASSREVGGGGLTGELFF. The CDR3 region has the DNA TGTGCCAGCAGCCGCGAGGTCGGCGGGGGGGGTCTCACCGGGGAGCTGTTTTTT. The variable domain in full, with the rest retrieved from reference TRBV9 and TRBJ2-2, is DSGVTQTPKHLITATGQRVTLRCSPRSGDLSVYWYQQSLDQGLQFLIQYYNGEERAKGNILERFSAQQFPDLHSELNLSSLELGDSALYFCASSREVGGGGLTGELFFGEGSRLTVL.

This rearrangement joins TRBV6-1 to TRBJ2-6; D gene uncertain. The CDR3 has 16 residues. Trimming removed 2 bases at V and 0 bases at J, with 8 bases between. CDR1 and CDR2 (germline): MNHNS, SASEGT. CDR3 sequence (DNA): TGTGCCAGCAGTGAACGCACACCCTCTGGGGCCAACGTCCTGACTTTC. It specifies CASSERTPSGANVLTF.

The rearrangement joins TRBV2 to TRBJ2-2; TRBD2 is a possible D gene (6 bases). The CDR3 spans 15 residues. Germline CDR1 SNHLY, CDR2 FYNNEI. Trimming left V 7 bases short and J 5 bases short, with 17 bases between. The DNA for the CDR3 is TGTGCCAGCAAATATAATAGCGGAGATACCGGGGAGCTGTTTTTT. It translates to CASKYNSGDTGELFF.

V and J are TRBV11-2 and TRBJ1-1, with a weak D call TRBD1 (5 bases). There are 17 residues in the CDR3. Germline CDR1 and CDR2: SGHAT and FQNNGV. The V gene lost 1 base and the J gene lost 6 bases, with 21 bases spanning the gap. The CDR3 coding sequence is TGTGCCAGCAGCTTAGGAAAGGGACTAGGGGTTGGACCTGAAGCTTTCTTT. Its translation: CASSLGKGLGVGPEAFF.

The CDR3 reads CASSGSRTGELFF. In DNA form, the CDR3 reads TGTGCCAGCAGTGGGTCGAGGACCGGGGAGCTGTTTTTT. The chain has TRBV6-1 and TRBJ2-2, with D uncertain. CDR1 and CDR2 (germline): MNHNS, SASEGT. Trimming pared 4 bases from V and 5 bases from J, leaving 8 bases between. The CDR3 length is 13 residues.

CDR3 sequence: CASSSYSYEQYF. CDR3 sequence (DNA): TGTGCCAGCAGCTCCTACTCCTACGAGCAGTACTTC. The chain recombines TRBV7-3 with TRBJ2-7; D is unclear. This CDR3 has 12 residues. CDR1 and CDR2 (germline): SGHTA, FQGTGA. V was trimmed by 4 bases and J by 0 bases, leaving 4 bases between them.

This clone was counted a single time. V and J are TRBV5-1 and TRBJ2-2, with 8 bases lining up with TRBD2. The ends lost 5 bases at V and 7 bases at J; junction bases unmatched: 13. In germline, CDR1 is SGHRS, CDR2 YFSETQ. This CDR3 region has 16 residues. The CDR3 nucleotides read TGCGCCAGCAGTTCTAAGCGGGAGAAGGACAACGGGGAGCTGTTTTTT. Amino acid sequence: CASSSKREKDNGELFF.

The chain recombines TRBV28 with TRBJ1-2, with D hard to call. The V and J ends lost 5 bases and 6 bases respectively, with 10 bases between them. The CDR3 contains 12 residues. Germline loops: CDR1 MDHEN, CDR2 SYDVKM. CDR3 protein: CASSPGGNGYTF. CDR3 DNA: TGTGCCAGCAGTCCAGGAGGAAATGGCTACACCTTC.

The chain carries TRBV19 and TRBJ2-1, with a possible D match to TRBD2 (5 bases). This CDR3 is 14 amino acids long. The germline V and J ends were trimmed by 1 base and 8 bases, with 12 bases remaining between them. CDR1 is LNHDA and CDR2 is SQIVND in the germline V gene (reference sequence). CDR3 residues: CASSIVSSSYEQFF. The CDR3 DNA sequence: TGTGCCAGTAGTATAGTTTCTAGCAGCTATGAGCAGTTCTTC.

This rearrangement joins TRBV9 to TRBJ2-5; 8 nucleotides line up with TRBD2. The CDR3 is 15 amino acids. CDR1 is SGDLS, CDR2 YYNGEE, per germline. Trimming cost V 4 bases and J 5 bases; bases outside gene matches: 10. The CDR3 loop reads CASSPREGGGETQYF. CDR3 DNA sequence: TGTGCCAGCAGCCCCCGGGAGGGGGGCGGGGAGACCCAGTACTTC. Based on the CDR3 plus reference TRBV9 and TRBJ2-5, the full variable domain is DSGVTQTPKHLITATGQRVTLRCSPRSGDLSVYWYQQSLDQGLQFLIQYYNGEERAKGNILERFSAQQFPDLHSELNLSSLELGDSALYFCASSPREGGGETQYFGPGTRLLVL.

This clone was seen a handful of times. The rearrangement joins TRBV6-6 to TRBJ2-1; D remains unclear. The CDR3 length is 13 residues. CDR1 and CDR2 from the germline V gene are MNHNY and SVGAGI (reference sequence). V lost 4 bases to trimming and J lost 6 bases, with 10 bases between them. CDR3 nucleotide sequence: TGTGCCAGCAGTTTGGTGGCAGGCAATGAGCAGTTCTTC. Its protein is CASSLVAGNEQFF.

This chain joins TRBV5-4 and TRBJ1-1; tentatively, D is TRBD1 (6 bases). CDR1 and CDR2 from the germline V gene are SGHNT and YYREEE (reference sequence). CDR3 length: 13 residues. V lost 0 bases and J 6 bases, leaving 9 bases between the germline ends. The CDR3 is CASSLDRDAEAFF. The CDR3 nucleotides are TGTGCCAGCAGCTTGGACAGGGACGCTGAAGCTTTCTTT.

The CDR3 here is CASSLNHRASSYNEQFF. The CDR3 DNA is TGTGCCAGCAGCTTAAACCACAGGGCTAGCTCCTACAATGAGCAGTTCTTC. The rearrangement uses TRBV13 and TRBJ2-1; D perhaps matches TRBD1 (6 bases). V lost 2 bases, J lost 0 bases, and 14 bases lay in between. Germline CDR1 is PRHDT and CDR2 is FYEKMQ (reference sequence). The CDR3 sequence is 17 residues long.

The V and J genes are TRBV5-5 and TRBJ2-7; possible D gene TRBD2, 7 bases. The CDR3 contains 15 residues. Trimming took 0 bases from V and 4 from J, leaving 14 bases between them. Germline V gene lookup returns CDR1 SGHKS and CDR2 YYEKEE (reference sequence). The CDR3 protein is CASSLVGGGMYEQYF. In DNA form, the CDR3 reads TGTGCCAGCAGCTTGGTGGGGGGGGGCATGTACGAGCAGTACTTC.

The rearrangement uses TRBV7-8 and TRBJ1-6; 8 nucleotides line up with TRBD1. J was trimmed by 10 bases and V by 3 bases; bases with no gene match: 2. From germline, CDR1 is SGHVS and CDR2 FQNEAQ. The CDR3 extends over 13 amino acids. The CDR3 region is CASSLGQESPLHF. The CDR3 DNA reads TGTGCCAGCAGCTTGGGACAGGAATCACCCCTCCACTTT. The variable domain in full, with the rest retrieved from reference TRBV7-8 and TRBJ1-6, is GAGVSQSPRYKVAKRGQDVALRCDPISGHVSLFWYQQALGQGPEFLTYFQNEAQLDKSGLPSDRFFAERPEGSVSTLKIQRTQQEDSAVYLCASSLGQESPLHFGNGTRLTVT.